These 3 T cell receptor beta chains share one sample of origin, sequenced in a study of early T cells in non-severe SARS-CoV-2 infection. TCRdb ran MiXCR on the 5' RACE reads and lists one entry per CDR3 protein. The table includes about 94,000 distinct CDR3 sequences, roughly 13% detected once. Sequencing used whole blood. The source of these receptors is an adult who was a healthcare worker with PCR-confirmed SARS-CoV-2 infection or an uninfected control (not recorded which).

A note on this clonotype: It may be a read error: a sequence one base away is much more abundant. V gene TRBV28 combines with J gene TRBJ1-1; 7 bases map to TRBD1. Germline CDR1 MDHEN, CDR2 SYDVKM. V lost 4 bases to trimming and J lost 0 bases; unmatched junction nucleotides: 2. This CDR3 contains 14 residues. CDR3 residues: CASSWTGLNTEAFF. CDR3 DNA: TGTGCCAGCAGTTGGACAGGCCTGAACACTGAAGCTTTCTTT.

The CDR3 nucleotides are TGTGCCAGCAGCTTAGGCAATGAGCAGTTCTTC. Translation gives CASSLGNEQFF. The rearrangement links TRBV7-3 to TRBJ2-1, with unresolved D. CDR3 length: 11 residues. V was pared by 2 bases and J by 6 bases, with 2 bases between. The germline gives CDR1 SGHTA, CDR2 FQGTGA.

The gene calls are TRBV7-9 and TRBJ1-2; 7 nucleotides line up with TRBD1. There are 15 residues in the CDR3. Germline CDR1 reads SEHNR; CDR2 reads FQNEAQ (reference sequence). V gave up 5 bases and J gave up 5 bases; unmatched junction bases: 11. As DNA, the CDR3 is TGTGCCAGCAGCCGGACAGGTCTGAGATCTTATGGCTACACCTTC. This translates into CASSRTGLRSYGYTF.